Below, 25 T cell receptor beta chains from the same sample are listed, as sequenced in a study of blood T cell repertoires in COVID-19. Some clones are missing from TCRdb's copy, which holds only in-frame ones; the method was immunoSEQ multiplex PCR. The sample contains around 150,000 clones, 65% to 90% of which appear only once. The material sequenced was peripheral blood. These receptors were collected from a man aged 65-85 years with acute or convalescent COVID-19.

The V gene is TRBV29-1, the J gene TRBJ2-1; 8 positions agree with TRBD1. With V trimmed by 4 bases and J by 4 bases, 9 bases remained unmatched. The germline gives CDR1 SQVTM, CDR2 ANQGSEA. The CDR3 extends over 15 amino acids. The CDR3 nucleotides are TGCAGCGTTGCGTCGGGGACAGGAAATTACAATGAGCAGTTCTTC. This sequence encodes CSVASGTGNYNEQFF.

The chain uses TRBV5-1 and TRBJ2-7, with D possibly matching TRBD2 (6 bases). From germline, CDR1 is SGHRS and CDR2 YFSETQ. V lost 5 bases and J 4 bases, leaving 19 bases between the germline ends. The CDR3 is 15 amino acids. CDR3: CASSPRLVGVYEQYF. The DNA for the CDR3 is TGCGCCAGCAGTCCCCGACTAGTGGGAGTATACGAGCAGTACTTC.

V gene TRBV5-1 combines with J gene TRBJ1-1, with D perhaps matching TRBD1 (6 bases). CDR3 length: 16 amino acids. CDR1 is SGHRS, CDR2 YFSETQ, per germline. Trimming stripped 3 bases from V and 5 bases from J, with 20 bases between. CDR3 amino acids: CASSYTSGGQGTEAFF. In nucleotides, the CDR3 is TGCGCCAGCAGCTACACGTCCGGGGGGCAGGGAACTGAAGCTTTCTTT.

CDR3 in amino acids: CAISERGTSGRPDTQYF. CDR3 DNA sequence: TGTGCCATCAGTGAGAGAGGGACTAGCGGGAGACCAGATACGCAGTATTTT. This chain connects TRBV10-3 to TRBJ2-3, with 14 bases that match TRBD2. The CDR3 is made up of 17 amino acids. The junction had 5 bases not matched to a gene; V was cut back by 2 bases and J by 4 bases. Per germline, CDR1 ENHRY and CDR2 SYGVKD.

The CDR3 protein is CASSYSAYSYNEQFF. The CDR3 DNA sequence: TGTGCCAGCAGTTACTCTGCCTACTCCTACAATGAGCAGTTCTTC. The chain joins TRBV6-2 or TRBV6-3 to TRBJ2-1; the D is unclear. This CDR3 has 15 residues. With 0 bases removed from V and 0 bases from J, the gap between germline ends came to 6 bases. Germline V gene sequence: CDR1 MNHEY, CDR2 SVGEGT.

CDR3 sequence (DNA): TGCGCCAGCAGCTTGGGTGGCGGTGACTATGGCTACACCTTC. Translated: CASSLGGGDYGYTF. The chain is built from TRBV5-1 and TRBJ1-2; D call uncertain. This CDR3 contains 14 residues. Between the trimmed V and J ends, which lost 0 bases and 3 bases, there was a span of 9 bases. Germline CDR1 and CDR2: SGHRS and YFSETQ.

DNA of the CDR3: TGTGCCAGCAGCTCGGGACTGACTGGGGCCAACGTCCTGACTTTC. It codes for CASSSGLTGANVLTF. The chain is built from TRBV7-2 and TRBJ2-6, with D possibly matching TRBD2 (6 bases). CDR3 size: 15 residues. The ends were cut back, 4 bases at V and 2 bases at J, with 9 bases in the middle. CDR1 is SGHTA, CDR2 FQGNSA, per germline.

The V and J genes are TRBV7-9 and TRBJ2-7, with 7 bases fitting TRBD2. The CDR3 loop spans 15 amino acids. Looked up from germline, CDR1 is SEHNR and CDR2 is FQNEAQ (reference sequence). After removal of 6 bases from V and 5 bases from J, the junction contained 13 bases not matched to a gene. As DNA, the CDR3 is TGTGCCAGCAGGCTTTGGGGCGGGAGTATGGACGAGCAGTACTTC. As protein: CASRLWGGSMDEQYF.

This chain links TRBV29-1 with TRBJ2-1; weak D call: TRBD1 (5 bases). Trimming stripped 6 bases from V and 3 bases from J, with 21 bases between. The V gene's germline CDR1 is SQVTM and CDR2 ANQGSEA. The CDR3 is 16 amino acids. CDR3: CSVLLLDDRHYNEQFF. Written as DNA, the CDR3 is TGCAGCGTCCTGCTGCTTGATGACAGACACTACAATGAGCAGTTCTTC.

The CDR3 reads CATPYEQYF. DNA of the CDR3: TGTGCCACCCCTTACGAGCAGTACTTC. The chain has TRBV12-1 and TRBJ2-7; the listed D gene, TRBD2, was not tested against the DNA. TRBV12-1 represents a pseudogene. This CDR3 has 9 residues.

This clone came up once. J is TRBJ2-7 and V is TRBV6-6; TRBD2 matches at 7 bases. The CDR3 consists of 15 residues. The ends lost 6 bases at V and 3 bases at J; junction bases unmatched: 11. Germline V gene data show CDR1 as MNHNY and CDR2 as SVGAGI (reference sequence). CDR3 region: CASRLPSSGDYEQYF. The CDR3 coding sequence is TGTGCCAGCAGACTCCCCTCTAGCGGAGACTACGAGCAGTACTTC.

The sample holds one count of this clone. CDR3 in amino acids: CSVEEGRGSEKLFF. The CDR3 DNA reads TGCAGCGTTGAAGAGGGCAGGGGGAGTGAAAAACTGTTTTTT. The V gene is TRBV29-1, the J gene TRBJ1-4; TRBD1 aligns across 7 bases. Germline V gene sequence: CDR1 SQVTM, CDR2 ANQGSEA. The CDR3 loop spans 14 amino acids. The V and J ends lost 0 bases and 7 bases, in that order; junction bases with no gene match: 5.

The chain combines TRBV4-1 with TRBJ2-1, with 7 bases fitting TRBD2. CDR3 length: 16 residues. Germline loops: CDR1 MGHRA, CDR2 YSYEKL. The V segment lost 1 base and the J segment 5 bases; nucleotides outside the gene matches: 8. In DNA form, the CDR3 reads TGCGCCAGCAGCCAAGGTGCGTCTAGCGGAAACAATGAGCAGTTCTTC. Translating it yields CASSQGASSGNNEQFF.

This clone has a handful of counts. The chain carries TRBV24-1 and TRBJ2-3; D ambiguous. CDR1 is KGHDR and CDR2 is SFDVKD in the germline V gene. CDR3 length equals 14 residues. The germline V and J ends were trimmed by 6 bases and 0 bases, with 9 bases remaining between them. The CDR3 nucleotides are TGTGCCACCAGTTTGGGCAGAAGCACAGATACGCAGTATTTT. Residues: CATSLGRSTDTQYF.

DNA for the CDR3: TGTGCCAGCAGCCGACTAGCGGCCCACCGATACTTC. This translates into CASSRLAAHRYF. The chain recombines TRBV11-1 with TRBJ2-7; 9 bases are shared with TRBD2. CDR3 size: 12 residues. Per the germline V gene, CDR1 is SGHAT and CDR2 is FQDESV (reference sequence). With V trimmed by 5 bases and J by 13 bases, 9 bases remained unmatched.

This chain connects TRBV5-4 to TRBJ2-1; tentative D call: TRBD1 (6 bases). The CDR3 totals 14 residues. Germline V gene data show CDR1 as SGHNT and CDR2 as YYREEE (reference sequence). The V end lost 2 bases, the J end lost 6 bases, and 12 bases lay between the germline ends. CDR3 protein: CASSFRQASNEQFF. The CDR3 nucleotides read TGTGCCAGCAGCTTTCGACAGGCTAGCAATGAGCAGTTCTTC.

The CDR3 here is CASSRASGLETQYF. The CDR3 bases are TGTGCCAGTAGCCGCGCTAGCGGCCTTGAAACCCAGTACTTC. The rearrangement links TRBV19 to TRBJ2-5; 7 bases are shared with TRBD2. The length of the CDR3 is 14 residues. The germline CDR1 and CDR2 sequences are LNHDA and SQIVND (reference sequence). V gave up 6 bases and J gave up 8 bases; unmatched junction bases: 12.

This clone has just one count. The chain recombines TRBV3-1 (or the pseudogene TRBV3-2) with TRBJ1-3, with D unclear. V gave up 4 bases and J gave up 0 bases, with 13 bases separating them. Germline V gives CDR1 LGHDT, CDR2 YNNKEL (reference sequence). The CDR3 length is 16 residues. This chain's CDR3 is CASSLRPGGSGNTIYF. The DNA for the CDR3 is TGTGCCAGCAGCCTCAGACCCGGCGGCTCTGGAAACACCATATATTTT.

The J gene is TRBJ2-3, the V gene TRBV7-2, with D uncertain. Per the germline V gene, CDR1 is SGHTA and CDR2 is FQGNSA. V lost 8 bases and J 2 bases, leaving 11 bases between the germline ends. The CDR3 loop spans 13 amino acids. The CDR3 protein is CASQVRSTDTQYF. The CDR3 region has the DNA TGTGCCAGCCAAGTCAGGTCCACAGATACGCAGTATTTT. Complete variable domain (other parts from reference TRBV7-2 and TRBJ2-3): GAGVSQSPSNKVTEKGKDVELRCDPISGHTALYWYRQSLGQGLEFLIYFQGNSAPDKSGLPSDRFSAERTGGSVSTLTIQRTQQEDSAVYLCASQVRSTDTQYFGPGTRLTVL.

The rearrangement links TRBV27 to TRBJ2-1; the D is unclear. Germline V gene data show CDR1 as MNHEY and CDR2 as SMNVEV (reference sequence). This CDR3 has 12 residues. Trimming cost V 6 bases and J 10 bases, with 13 bases left between them. DNA of the CDR3: TGTGCCAGCAGGTCCTCGGTGCGCGAGCAGTTCTTC. This codes for CASRSSVREQFF.

CDR3 sequence (DNA): TGTGCTAGTGCTACTGGTAGACTAGCGGATAATGAGCAGTTCTTC. Protein sequence: CASATGRLADNEQFF. The chain couples TRBV12-5 to TRBJ2-1, with 9 bases matching TRBD2. The CDR3 has 15 amino acids. CDR1 is LGHNT and CDR2 is FRNRAP in the germline V gene. V lost 7 bases and J lost 7; bases outside the gene matches: 11.

The rearrangement links TRBV5-6 to TRBJ2-2; possible D gene TRBD1, 6 bases. Between the trimmed V and J ends, which lost 4 bases and 0 bases, there was a span of 10 bases. Germline CDR1 reads SGHDT; CDR2 reads YYEEEE. The length of the CDR3 is 15 residues. The CDR3: CASSQQGPNTGELFF. The CDR3 region has the DNA TGTGCCAGCAGCCAACAGGGACCGAACACCGGGGAGCTGTTTTTT.

The chain combines TRBV18 with TRBJ1-4, with D perhaps matching TRBD1 (6 bases). The germline CDR1 and CDR2 sequences are KGHSH and LQKENI. V lost 2 bases to trimming and J lost 14 bases, with 24 bases between them. This CDR3 has 16 residues. CDR3 residues: CASSPSSGTRNNPLFF. The CDR3 DNA reads as TGTGCCAGCTCACCATCCTCCGGGACAAGGAATAACCCCCTGTTTTTT.

The chain joins TRBV28 to TRBJ1-1, with D perhaps TRBD1 (6 bases). This CDR3 has 15 residues. V was shortened by 5 bases and J by 1 base, with 14 bases between the two germline ends. In germline, CDR1 is MDHEN, CDR2 SYDVKM. Written as DNA, the CDR3 is TGTGCCAGCAGTGCTCCGACGACAGGGAACACTGAAGCTTTCTTT. Translation gives CASSAPTTGNTEAFF. Combining the CDR3 with reference TRBV28 and TRBJ1-1 gives the whole variable domain DVKVTQSSRYLVKRTGEKVFLECVQDMDHENMFWYRQDPGLGLRLIYFSYDVKMKEKGDIPEGYSVSREKKERFSLILESASTNQTSMYLCASSAPTTGNTEAFFGQGTRLTVV.

The gene calls are TRBV15 and TRBJ2-7; 9 nucleotides line up with TRBD1. The CDR3 sequence is 14 residues long. Germline V gene sequence: CDR1 LNHNV, CDR2 YYDKDF (reference sequence). Trimming cost V 7 bases and J 1 base; bases outside gene matches: 5. CDR3 in amino acids: CATTTDRGSYEQYF. The CDR3 bases are TGTGCCACCACAACGGACAGGGGATCCTACGAGCAGTACTTC.